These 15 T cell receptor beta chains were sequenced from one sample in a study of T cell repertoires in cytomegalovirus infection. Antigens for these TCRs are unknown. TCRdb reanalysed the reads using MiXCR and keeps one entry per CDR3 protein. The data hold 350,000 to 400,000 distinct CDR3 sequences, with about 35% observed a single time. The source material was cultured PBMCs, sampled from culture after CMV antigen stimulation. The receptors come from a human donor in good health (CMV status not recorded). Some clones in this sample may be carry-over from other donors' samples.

CDR3 sequence reads: CASSPTRDSRSYNSPLHF. The CDR3 nucleotides read TGTGCCAGTAGCCCTACTAGGGACAGTCGCTCCTATAATTCACCCCTCCACTTT. The chain joins TRBV19 to TRBJ1-6; the match to TRBD1 covers 7 bases. The CDR3 totals 18 residues. Germline V gene data show CDR1 as LNHDA and CDR2 as SQIVND (reference sequence). Trimming cost V 6 bases and J 0 bases; bases outside gene matches: 11.

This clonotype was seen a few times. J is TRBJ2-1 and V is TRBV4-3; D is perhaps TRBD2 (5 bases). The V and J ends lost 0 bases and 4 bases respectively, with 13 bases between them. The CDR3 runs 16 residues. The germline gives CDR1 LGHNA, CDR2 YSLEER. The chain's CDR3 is CASSQDSGKVYNEQFF. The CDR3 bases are TGCGCCAGCAGCCAAGACTCCGGGAAGGTGTACAATGAGCAGTTCTTC.

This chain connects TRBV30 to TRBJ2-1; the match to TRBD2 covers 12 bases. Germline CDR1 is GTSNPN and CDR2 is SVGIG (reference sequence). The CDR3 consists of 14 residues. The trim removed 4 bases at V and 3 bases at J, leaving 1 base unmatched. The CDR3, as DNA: TGTGCCTGGACGGGACTAGCGGGCTACAATGAGCAGTTCTTC. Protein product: CAWTGLAGYNEQFF.

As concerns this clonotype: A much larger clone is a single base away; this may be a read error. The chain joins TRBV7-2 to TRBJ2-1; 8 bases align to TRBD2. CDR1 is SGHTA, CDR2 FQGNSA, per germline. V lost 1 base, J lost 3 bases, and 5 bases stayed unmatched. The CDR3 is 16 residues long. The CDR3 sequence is CASSLGGGGSYNEQFF. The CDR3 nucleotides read TGTGCCAGCAGCTTAGGGGGCGGGGGGAGCTACAATGAGCAGTTCTTC.

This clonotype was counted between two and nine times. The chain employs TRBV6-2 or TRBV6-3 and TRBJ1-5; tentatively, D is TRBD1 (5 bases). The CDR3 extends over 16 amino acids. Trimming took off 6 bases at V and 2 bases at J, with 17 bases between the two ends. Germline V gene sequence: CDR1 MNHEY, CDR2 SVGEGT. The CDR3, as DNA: TGTGCCAGCAGCCAAAGAAGGGGTTTAGGCAATCAGCCCCAGCATTTT. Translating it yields CASSQRRGLGNQPQHF.

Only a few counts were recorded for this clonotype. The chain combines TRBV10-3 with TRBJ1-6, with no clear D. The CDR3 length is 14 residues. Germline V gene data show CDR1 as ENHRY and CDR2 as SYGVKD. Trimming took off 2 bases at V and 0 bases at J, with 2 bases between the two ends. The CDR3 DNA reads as TGTGCCATCAGTGAGGTCTCCTATAATTCACCCCTCCACTTT. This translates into CAISEVSYNSPLHF.

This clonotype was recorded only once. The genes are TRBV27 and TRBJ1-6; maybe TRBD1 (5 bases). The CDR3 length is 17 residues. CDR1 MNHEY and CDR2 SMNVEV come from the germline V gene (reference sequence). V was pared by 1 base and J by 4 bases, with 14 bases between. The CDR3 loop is CASSLFVGGQYNSPLHF. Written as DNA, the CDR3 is TGTGCCAGCAGTTTATTTGTCGGGGGTCAGTATAATTCACCCCTCCACTTT.

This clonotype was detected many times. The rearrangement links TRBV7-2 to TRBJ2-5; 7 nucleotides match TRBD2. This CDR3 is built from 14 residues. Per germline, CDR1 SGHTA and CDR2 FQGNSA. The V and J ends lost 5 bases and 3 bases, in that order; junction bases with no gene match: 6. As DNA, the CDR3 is TGTGCCAGCAGCCTCGGGACTACCAAAGAGACCCAGTACTTC. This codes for CASSLGTTKETQYF.

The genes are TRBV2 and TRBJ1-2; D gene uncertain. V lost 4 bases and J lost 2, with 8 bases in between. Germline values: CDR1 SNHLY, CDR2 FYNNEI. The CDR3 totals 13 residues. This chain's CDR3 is CASSVRINYGYTF. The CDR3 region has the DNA TGTGCCAGCAGTGTCCGGATAAACTATGGCTACACCTTC.

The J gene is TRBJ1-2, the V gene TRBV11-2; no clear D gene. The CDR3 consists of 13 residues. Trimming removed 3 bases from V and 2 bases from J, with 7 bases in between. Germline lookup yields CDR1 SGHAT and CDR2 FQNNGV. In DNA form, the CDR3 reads TGTGCCAGCAGCTTTGGGCAGAACTATGGCTACACCTTC. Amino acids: CASSFGQNYGYTF.

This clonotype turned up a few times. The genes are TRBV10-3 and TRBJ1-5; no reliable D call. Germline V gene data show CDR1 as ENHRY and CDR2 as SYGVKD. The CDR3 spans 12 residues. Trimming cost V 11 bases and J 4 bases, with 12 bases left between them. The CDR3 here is CASGEDNQPQHF. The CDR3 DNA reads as TGTGCCTCCGGGGAAGATAATCAGCCCCAGCATTTT.

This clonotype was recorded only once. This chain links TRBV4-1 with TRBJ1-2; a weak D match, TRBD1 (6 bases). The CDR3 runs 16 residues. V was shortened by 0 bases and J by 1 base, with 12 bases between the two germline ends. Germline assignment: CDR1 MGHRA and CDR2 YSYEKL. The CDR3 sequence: CASSQDRSDSNYGYTF. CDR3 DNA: TGCGCCAGCAGCCAAGATCGGTCGGACAGTAACTATGGCTACACCTTC.

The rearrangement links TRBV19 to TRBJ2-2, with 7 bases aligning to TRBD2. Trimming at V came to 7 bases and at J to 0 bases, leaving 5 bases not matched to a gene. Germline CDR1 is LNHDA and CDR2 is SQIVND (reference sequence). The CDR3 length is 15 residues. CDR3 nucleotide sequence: TGTGCCAGTAAACTAGCGCGTACGAACACCGGGGAGCTGTTTTTT. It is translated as CASKLARTNTGELFF.

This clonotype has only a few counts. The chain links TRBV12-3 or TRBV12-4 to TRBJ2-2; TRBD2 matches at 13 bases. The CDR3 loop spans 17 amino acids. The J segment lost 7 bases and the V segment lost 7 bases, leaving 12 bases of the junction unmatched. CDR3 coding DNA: TGTGCCAGCAACTATTACGGACTAGCGGGAGAAGACGGGGAGCTGTTTTTT. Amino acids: CASNYYGLAGEDGELFF.

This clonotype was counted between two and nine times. The CDR3: CASSYPIYELNTEAFF. The CDR3 nucleotides are TGTGCCAGCAGTTACCCGATATATGAGTTGAACACTGAAGCTTTCTTT. The V and J genes are TRBV6-2 or TRBV6-3 and TRBJ1-1; D unresolved. CDR3 length equals 16 residues. V gave up 2 bases and J gave up 0 bases, with 13 bases separating them. Germline values: CDR1 MNHEY, CDR2 SVGEGT.